This TCR beta chain derives from a study of blood T cells in healthy people across ages. The CDR3 runs to 14 residues. In germline, CDR1 is SGHRS, CDR2 YFSETQ. Next came a second PCR, run for roughly 6 to 11 cycles, which used a sample-barcoded 5' primer along with a J-beta primer mix. TCRdb processed the 5' RACE reads anew with MiXCR; each CDR3 protein has one entry. The table shows some 900,000 distinct CDR3 sequences, with under 35% occurring only once. Notes on this clonotype: One end of the junction does not line up with germline, which may come from a read error.

Sample: blood. The sequence was obtained from an elderly woman in good health. The V gene is TRBV5-1, the J gene TRBJ2-1; weak D call: TRBD1 (6 bases). CDR3 in amino acids: CASIGGSLDNEQFF. CDR3 in DNA: TGTGCCAGCATAGGGGGTTCTCTCGACAATGAGCAGTTCTTC.